The text below deals with one T cell receptor (beta chain). This clone's antigen is unknown. Base quality data are lacking; no much larger clone is found one base away. V and J are trimmed by 7 bases and 5 bases, and the gene matches miss 7 bases of the junction. The CDR3, from cysteine to phenylalanine, totals 14 residues. Left in the record is the CDR3 DNA by itself, 42 bases read in frame from the first base. The germline V gene (reference sequence) sets CDR1 to LNHDA and CDR2 to SQIVND. This record belongs to a study of blood T cell repertoires in COVID-19 (TCRdb year 2020). At the level of the whole study: The collaborator samples originated in the United States, Italy and Spain and spanned the acute and convalescent phases of COVID-19. The repertoires were released in a freely available public database meant as a resource for research on the immune response to SARS-CoV-2. Samples were obtained from the ongoing ImmuneRACE study (first 160 participants) and from approximately 1,200 subjects provided by 6 global collaborators. Sample metadata almost always included a de-identified subject ID, COVID-19 status, age in years and sex. HLA class I and class II types, where available, came from metadata supplied by the sample provider rather than from assay-based typing. The material from the prospective study consisted of cDNA or gDNA derived from T cells, B-cell-depleted T cells, or PBMCs. Subjects who had been exposed to COVID-19, were actively infected with it, or had recovered from it provided the deeply sampled blood TCRbeta repertoires that made up the dataset.

Another Seattle source contributed samples from volunteer blood donors who had recovered from COVID-19. Collaborating institutions collected whole blood in K2EDTA tubes following their own protocols. For TCRbeta analysis, collaborators shipped samples as frozen whole blood, isolated PBMCs, or DNA extracted from either of those sample types. TCRbeta CDR3 regions were amplified from genomic DNA by means of the immunoSEQ Assay, a bias-controlled multiplex PCR. Concerning the study's data processing: Nucleated cell counts per sample were estimated from amplification of reference gene primers within the assay. To quantify the absolute abundance of each unique TCRbeta CDR3 rearrangement, sequence reads were collapsed and filtered. For each sample, productive Simpson clonality was calculated by taking the square root of Simpson's diversity index across productive rearrangements. TCRdb re-hosts the immuneACCESS table, in-frame sequences only. Its copies lack some clones; in the studies checked, an unresolved V gene accounts for under half of them, and the cause for the rest is not known. Clone size and the V and J calls come from that table; the DNA yielded D and trimming. The sample profile shows approximately 250,000 clones; around nine tenths of them were found once. The top ten hold about 1.6% of the sample.

General findings and caveats noted by the study authors: The quantity of clinical and demographic metadata differed by source and by participant and was supplied without curation.

The sequence was obtained from a woman between 55 and 75 years old who had recovered from COVID-19. The material sequenced was peripheral blood. The chain is encoded by TRBV19 joined to TRBJ1-2; 10 bases in the junction line up with TRBD1. The sequence in DNA is TGTGCCAGTACCCCGGGACAGGGGAGATATGGCTACACCTTC. The resulting protein is CASTPGQGRYGYTF.